This T cell receptor beta chain was observed in a study of blood T cell repertoires in COVID-19. Looking at the study overall: Donors in the United States, Italy and Spain gave samples during acute or convalescent COVID-19. Nucleic acid was either cDNA or gDNA, and it came from T cells, B-cell-depleted T cells, or PBMCs.

This CDR3 is 16 amino acids long. Germline values: CDR1 MGHRA, CDR2 YSYEKL. Trimming cost V 0 bases and J 6 bases; bases outside gene matches: 4. As handled by the study authors: Cell counts per sample came from amplifying reference gene primers. Profiled with immunoSEQ multiplex PCR; TCRdb holds only in-frame clones, not every one. V, J and clone size are taken as reported in that table, and D and trimming were inferred from the DNA itself. The profile shows about 110,000 clones, 65% to 80% of them singletons. Sequenced: peripheral blood. This TCR was recovered from a woman in her forties with acute or convalescent COVID-19. The rearrangement joins TRBV4-1 to TRBJ2-1; 11 bases line up with TRBD2. CDR3: CASSQDWGLAANEQFF. The CDR3 DNA reads TGCGCCAGCAGCCAAGATTGGGGACTAGCGGCCAATGAGCAGTTCTTC.